A single T cell receptor beta chain is shown here with its context. Its antigen is currently not known. No much larger clone exists at a distance of one base, and base qualities are not known. V is pared back by 2 bases and J by 3 bases, with 7 bases lying between the germline termini. Measured from the cysteine to the phenylalanine, the CDR3 is 13 residues long. Only the CDR3 DNA is retained, 39 bases long and in frame from the first base. The germline V gene sets CDR1 to MNHEY and CDR2 to SVGAGI. This entry comes from a study of cytomegalovirus exposure and HLA in healthy donors (dated by TCRdb to about 2017). Broadly, across the study: According to an earlier analysis of 587 of the donors, about 179 million T cells yielded roughly 110 million unique TCR beta sequences and 276 Gb of sequence data. About 300 gigabases of sequencing data and 70 million to 100 million unique TCR sequences were included in an early release covering about 600 HLA-typed donors. Of the roughly 400 genotyped donors, approximately 80% fell in the genetic ancestry cluster associated with self-reported Caucasian donors. The aim of the study was to test whether cataloging public T cell receptors could identify signatures of past pathogen exposure. Using immunosequencing, the study profiled T cell repertoires from around 670 subjects and related those repertoires to cytomegalovirus serostatus. In addition to the first cohort of 666 subjects, a separate validation cohort of approximately 130 different subjects was used. High-throughput TCR immunosequencing, statistical association of individual TCRs with disease status, and machine learning were combined to predict cytomegalovirus infection status. In a later analysis, previously published TCR beta repertoires from some 640 donors were re-analyzed and high-resolution HLA genotyping was added so that TCR occurrence patterns could be studied. Rather than drawing on any new phenotypic data, the later analysis identified candidate immune exposures from TCR beta sequences and the way those sequences occurred across donors. An earlier analysis of approximately 500 of the donors applied high-throughput TCR beta sequencing to assess whether each TCR beta V gene segment acted as functional or pseudogenic. Alongside the repertoire data, information on donor age, sex, ethnicity and CMV serostatus was compiled. A later genetic analysis used genome-wide SNP genotypes for about three fifths of the roughly 700 donors, treating that subset as a discovery cohort. All discovery cohort repertoires had been generated on a single sequencing platform. HLA typing included class I and class II loci at four-digit resolution. Typing coverage varied by locus: about 620-640 donors for A, B, C, DRB1 and DQB1; 500 to 550 for DQA1; about 590 for DPA1; roughly 450 for DPB1. Several DR-DQ haplotypes were treated as single units for association and clustering because of strong linkage in the cohort. On average, roughly 200,000 unique TCR beta nucleotide sequences were sequenced per donor among 398 genotyped donors of the cohort, with 15% to 20% of those sequences being non-productive. The research as a whole found: A later analysis associated roughly 17,000 TCR beta sequences with specific HLA alleles at a false discovery rate of 0.05. The 87-base-pair reads could not distinguish some IMGT-functional V segments, including TRBV6-2 and TRBV6-3, so those segments were excluded. Roughly uniform sequencing depth across donors was assumed in presence/absence analyses, although this assumption may not hold. In a later analysis, TCR association rates were found to vary across HLA loci, with the most associated TCRs seen for DRB1 alleles and the fewest for HLA-C alleles. According to a later analysis, parvovirus B19, influenza, CMV and Epstein-Barr virus appeared linked to several top co-occurrence clusters. When HLA alleles, especially DR and DQ, strongly co-occurred, attributing TCR associations to individual alleles was difficult. Three of the identified cytomegalovirus-associated TCR beta chains were confirmed in vitro to be specific for cytomegalovirus antigens. A later analysis found that HLA-associated TCR beta chains were more clonally expanded and had lower generation probabilities than equally common non-associated chains. Because counts were too low, roughly 17 rarely observed V segments, including chromosome 9 orphons, were left out of the earlier analysis of about 620 of the donors. V-gene and J-gene trimming of TCR beta chains was associated with a missense DCLRE1C variant in a later genetic analysis, and the association was replicated in an independent cohort. Across donors, most TCR sequences were observed very rarely, whereas some public TCRs were present in many individuals. In the study, some 160 TCR beta chains were listed as associated with cytomegalovirus. Linkage disequilibrium might explain the correlated functional status among segregating V segments, but an unknown experimental factor could not be excluded. In an earlier analysis of fewer than 700 of the donors, most TCR beta V segments appeared in productive rearrangements about 90% or about 30% of the time, broadly matching IMGT annotations. A later genetic analysis reported fewer N-insertions in productive TCRs among donors in an Asian-associated ancestry cluster than the roughly 700-donor mean. According to a later analysis, most CMV-associated TCR beta chains appeared to be HLA-restricted, and the HLA associations seemed to be driven largely by CMV exposure. This cohort had only TCR beta chains sequenced, and the lack of alpha or paired-chain data limited which features could be detected. The classifier was reported to diagnose cytomegalovirus status with high specificity and sensitivity in both the original and validation cohorts. HLA typing was unavailable for some donors at each locus, so association tests used only the typed subset. For the cohort, immune exposure information was limited to CMV serostatus. The authors suggested that the approach could potentially be extended to other disease states and immunological phenotypes. A cluster of highly shared sequence variants was judged likely to be a technical artifact of the sequencing pipeline. A further reported finding was that TCR beta sequences accurately predicted the HLA-A and HLA-B alleles for most subjects in the first cohort.

The cohort was made up of about 670 healthy bone marrow donors. Cohort members were all nominally healthy when sampled, although unrecorded immune exposures were likely present. The donor was CMV seronegative and was included in the group of under 450 seronegative cohort members. Each donor provided a peripheral blood sample, and peripheral blood mononuclear cells were used for TCR beta sequencing. Genomic DNA was extracted from the blood cell samples with the Qiagen DNeasy Blood Extraction Kit. Library generation was performed with the immunoSEQ multiplex PCR assay. The multiplex PCR relied on a mix of 60 forward primers for TCR Vbeta segments and 13 reverse primers for TCR Jbeta segments. A multiplex PCR assay on genomic DNA amplified the CDR3 region of rearranged TCR beta genes. The Illumina HiSeq System was used to sequence the amplified TCR beta libraries as 87-base-pair reads. For the original study's pipeline: A later analysis tallied 70 million to 100 million unique TCR beta chains across the 600 to 700 repertoires, and about 10 million of those chains were shared by two or more donors. To remove PCR and sequencing errors, raw reads were error-corrected and collapsed into unique sequences using a nearest-neighbor algorithm that merged closely related sequences. V, D and J gene segments were assigned by aligning CDR3 sequences to IMGT reference sequences. Each retained sequence needed at least a six-nucleotide match to both a V gene segment and a J gene segment. A rearrangement counted as productive if the CDR3 had no stop codons and remained in frame with V and J, and every other rearrangement counted as non-productive. Following IMGT convention, CDR3 was defined as the stretch from the second conserved V-encoded cysteine to the conserved J-encoded phenylalanine. The earlier analysis of 500 to 750 of the donors excluded any sequence lacking an unambiguous match to a single V gene segment. An earlier analysis of a few hundred of the donors classified V segments as functional when productive rearrangements were above 56.7% and as segregating when the standard deviation between donors was above 5%. A statistical classification framework was built for diagnosing cytomegalovirus status from the catalog of TCR beta chain sequences. A later analysis assigned V and J genes by comparing TCR nucleotide sequences with IMGT/GENE-DB human TR gene sequences. In a later analysis, CDR3 sequences and most-parsimonious VDJ recombination scenarios were assigned using the TCRdist pipeline. A later analysis defined each TCR beta chain by its CDR3 amino acid sequence plus V-gene family, and excluded reads lacking a unique V-gene family. A later analysis removed several hundred highly shared, low-generation-probability nucleotide sequences to deal with suspected cross-contamination and a sequencing artifact. For each public chain, a later analysis derived a clonal expansion index from normalized ranks of inferred template counts within each repertoire. In a later analysis, generation probabilities were computed using a VDJ recombination model fitted to out-of-frame rearrangements, and the results were checked against IGoR. In a later analysis, TCR-TCR, TCR-HLA and TCR-CMV co-occurrence was scored with hypergeometric tests, and a repertoire-size bias correction was applied to TCR pairs. False discovery rates were estimated in a later analysis by permuting HLA or CMV assignments 20 times. In a later analysis, co-occurring TCRs were grouped using DBSCAN, with TCRdist sequence similarity added in when clustering inside HLA-allele-positive subsets. For co-occurrence clustering, repertoires with fewer than 30,000 or more than 120,000 public chains were excluded, along with about five repertoires with anomalous nucleotide sharing. TCRdb provides this immuneACCESS table in a form limited to in-frame rearrangements. Some clones are lacking; in checked studies, under half of them reflect an unresolved V gene, and why the rest are absent is not known. D and trimming were read from the DNA, whereas the V and J calls and clone size are those reported in that table. This sample has hundreds of thousands of clones in its table, and almost 80% of those were observed once. The ten largest clonotypes hold less than 4.5% of the sample.

This TCR derives from a male donor in good health and CMV-seronegative. Sequenced: PBMCs. The chain is made from TRBV6-5 and TRBJ1-2; the D gene cannot be named for sure. This receptor carries the CDR3 CASSYGGYYGYTF. At the DNA level, the sequence is TGTGCCAGCAGTTACGGAGGATACTATGGCTACACCTTC.